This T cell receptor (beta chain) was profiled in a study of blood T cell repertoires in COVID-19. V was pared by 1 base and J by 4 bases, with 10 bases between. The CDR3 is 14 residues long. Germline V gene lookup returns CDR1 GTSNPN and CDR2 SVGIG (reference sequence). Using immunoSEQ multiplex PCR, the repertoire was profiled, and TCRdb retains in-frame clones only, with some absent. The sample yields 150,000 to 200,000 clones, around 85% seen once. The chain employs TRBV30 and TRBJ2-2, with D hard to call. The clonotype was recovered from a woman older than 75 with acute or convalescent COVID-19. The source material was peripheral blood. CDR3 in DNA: TGTGCCTGGAGTGCTATCGGTCCCACCGGGGAGCTGTTTTTT. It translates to CAWSAIGPTGELFF.